A selection of T cell receptor beta chains follows, all from one sample in a study of vaccination effects on CD4 cells after COVID-19. TCRdb keeps only in-frame clones here, not all; method: immunoSEQ multiplex PCR. The table lists about 55,000 clones, under 70% of them singletons, with 18% in the top ten. These receptors have no known antigen. The sequenced sample was CD4+ T cells from PBMCs cultured with SARS-CoV-2 spike peptides, obtained before COVID-19 vaccination. All receptors come from a human donor who received a COVID-19 vaccine. Each CDR3 is given without its conserved first and last residue.

TRBV4-2,TRBJ1-6,ASSQQVTSPLH
TRBV7-9,TRBJ2-3,ASSPPGSEGLGTQY
TRBV3-1/TRBV3-2,TRBJ2-2,ASRDLIAGKNTGELF
TRBV19,TRBJ1-5,ASQRTGANQPQH
TRBV3-1/TRBV3-2,TRBJ2-1,ASSPGGGAGVYNEQF
TRBV3-1/TRBV3-2,TRBJ2-7,ASSQGPGGYEQY
TRBV11-2,TRBJ2-7,ASSVAGGGYEQY
TRBV7-8,TRBJ2-1,ASSLARGTGGRDEQF
TRBV28,TRBJ1-1,ASSLSLGAGNTEAF
TRBV3-1/TRBV3-2,TRBJ2-6,ASSRATDASGANVLT
TRBV29-1,TRBJ1-3,SVEGAAGNTIY
TRBV11-3,TRBJ2-2,ASSLGGTGELF
TRBV7-2,TRBJ2-1,ASSLVGVLAGYNEQF
TRBV2,TRBJ1-5,ASSEARVPNQPQH
TRBV3-1/TRBV3-2,TRBJ1-1,ASSQETGGTEAF
TRBV3-1/TRBV3-2,TRBJ1-6,ASSQSSQGYNSPLH
TRBV5-1,TRBJ1-2,ASSLRNYGYT
TRBV28,TRBJ2-1,ASKNLIGQGETSGMSYNEQF
TRBV6-1,TRBJ1-5,ASSELDSNQPQH
TRBV18,TRBJ1-1,ASSLRQGKTEAF
TRBV3-1/TRBV3-2,TRBJ1-6,ASSLRQLYNSPLH
TRBV7-2,TRBJ1-5,ASSHLFGQGDNQPQH
TRBV7-3,TRBJ2-7,ASSSQGGVHEQY
TRBV7-2,TRBJ1-2,ASSRGGAGYGYT
TRBV19,TRBJ2-5,ASCLGGRQETQY
TRBV18,TRBJ1-2,ASSPQGAGNLYGYT
TRBV15,TRBJ2-5,ATSRDERSGQETQY
TRBV6-1,TRBJ2-7,ASSFVAGGSYEQY
TRBV30,TRBJ2-2,AWSVSTGDTGELF
TRBV12-5,TRBJ1-3,ASGLNPREQVSGNTIY
TRBV2,TRBJ2-5,ASRTTSGSQETQY
TRBV3-1/TRBV3-2,TRBJ2-7,ASSQEGKGAEQY
TRBV6-5,TRBJ2-1,ASFPLSGTNEQF
TRBV29-1,TRBJ2-7,SVVLVSYEQY
TRBV28,TRBJ1-1,ASSLVFRWGSTEAF
TRBV5-1,TRBJ1-5,ASSLGAGQPQH
TRBV14,TRBJ2-3,ASSQQLAATDTQY
TRBV5-1,TRBJ1-1,ASSLGGGGTEAF
TRBV10-3,TRBJ2-5,AISEASAGRGETQY